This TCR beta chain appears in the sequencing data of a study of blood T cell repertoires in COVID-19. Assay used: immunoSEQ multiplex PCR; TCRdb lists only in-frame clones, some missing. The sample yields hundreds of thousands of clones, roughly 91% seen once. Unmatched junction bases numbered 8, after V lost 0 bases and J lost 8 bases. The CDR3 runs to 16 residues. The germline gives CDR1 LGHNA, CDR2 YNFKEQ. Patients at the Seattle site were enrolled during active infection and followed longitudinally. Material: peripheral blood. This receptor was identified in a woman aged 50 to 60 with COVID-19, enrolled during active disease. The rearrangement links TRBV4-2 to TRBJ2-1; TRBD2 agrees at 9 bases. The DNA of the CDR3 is TGTGCCAGCAGCCAAGAAGGATGGCGGGGGGGCGATGAGCAGTTCTTC. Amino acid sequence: CASSQEGWRGGDEQFF.